Listed below are T cell receptor beta chains from one sample, sequenced in a study of blood T cell repertoires in COVID-19. Some clones are missing from TCRdb's copy, which holds only in-frame ones; the method was immunoSEQ multiplex PCR. This table has roughly 160,000 clones, approximately 90% appearing once. Sequenced input: peripheral blood. These receptors were collected from a man aged 50 or older who had recovered from COVID-19. CDR3s include the opening cysteine and the closing phenylalanine or tryptophan. D genes are given only for firm matches. The size of a clone is reported for some rows only, either as once, few or many, or as a class for expanded clones.

v_gene	d_gene	abundance	j_gene	CDR3aa	CDR3nt
TRBV10-3	NA	NA	TRBJ2-2	CAISETTRGNTGELFF	TGTGCCATCAGTGAGACCACCCGGGGGAACACCGGGGAGCTGTTTTTT
TRBV6-5	NA	NA	TRBJ1-1	CASSSGGAAFF	TGTGCCAGCAGTAGCGGGGGGGCGGCTTTCTTT
TRBV19	TRBD1	NA	TRBJ1-1	CASSRTGSNTEAFF	TGTGCCAGCTCCCGGACAGGGTCGAACACTGAAGCTTTCTTT
TRBV6-1	NA	NA	TRBJ1-6	CASSEWGGVGNSPLHF	TGTGCCAGCAGTGAATGGGGGGGTGTAGGGAATTCACCCCTCCACTTT
TRBV19	NA	once	TRBJ2-1	CASSIQAGYNEQFF	TGTGCCAGTAGTATTCAAGCGGGCTACAATGAGCAGTTCTTC
TRBV19	TRBD1	once	TRBJ1-2	CASKQGANGYTF	TGTGCCAGCAAACAGGGGGCAAATGGCTACACCTTC
TRBV6-2/TRBV6-3	NA	few	TRBJ2-7	CASSYSTGSEQYF	TGTGCCAGCAGTTACTCGACTGGGAGCGAGCAGTACTTC
TRBV9	TRBD1	many	TRBJ1-2	CASSARPGQVMDGYTF	TGTGCCAGCAGCGCGAGACCGGGACAGGTAATGGATGGCTACACCTTC
TRBV5-1	TRBD1	NA	TRBJ1-4	CASSPEQGRANEKLFF	TGCGCCAGCAGCCCAGAACAGGGGCGGGCTAATGAAAAACTGTTTTTT
TRBV5-4	NA	NA	TRBJ2-3	CASSFTEDTQYF	TGTGCCAGCAGCTTTACAGAAGATACGCAGTATTTT
TRBV5-1	TRBD1	NA	TRBJ1-6	CASSPEGQGVSPLHF	TGCGCCAGCAGCCCAGAAGGACAGGGAGTATCACCCCTCCACTTT
TRBV10-2	NA	NA	TRBJ2-7	CASSEGGVYEQYF	TGCGCCAGCAGTGAAGGAGGGGTCTACGAGCAGTACTTC
TRBV24-1	TRBD2	NA	TRBJ2-7	CATSDLNGLANYEQYF	TGTGCCACCAGTGATTTGAACGGACTAGCCAACTACGAGCAGTACTTC
TRBV7-2	TRBD1	NA	TRBJ1-5	CASRRTGGYDQPQHF	TGTGCCAGCAGACGGACAGGGGGTTACGATCAGCCCCAGCATTTT
TRBV4-3	TRBD2	NA	TRBJ2-3	CASSQVRLAGRTDTQYF	TGCGCCAGCAGCCAAGTTAGGCTAGCGGGTCGCACAGATACGCAGTATTTT
TRBV2	NA	NA	TRBJ1-1	CASSYRDGTEAFF	TGTGCCAGCAGTTACAGGGATGGGACTGAAGCTTTCTTT
TRBV14	NA	NA	TRBJ2-3	CASSRTGTDTQYF	TGTGCCAGCAGTCGGACAGGCACAGATACGCAGTATTTT
TRBV5-1	NA	NA	TRBJ2-1	CASSLGDTTYNEQFF	TGCGCCAGCAGCTTGGGGGACACTACCTACAATGAGCAGTTCTTC
TRBV4-3	NA	NA	TRBJ1-4	CASSRTREKLFF	TGCGCCAGCAGCCGAACCAGGGAAAAACTGTTTTTT
TRBV19	NA	NA	TRBJ1-4	CASSIGPGSKEKLFF	TGTGCCAGTAGTATAGGACCGGGATCTAAAGAAAAACTGTTTTTT
TRBV7-2	TRBD1	NA	TRBJ2-5	CASSLRWTGPETQYF	TGTGCCAGCAGCTTAAGATGGACAGGGCCAGAGACCCAGTACTTC
TRBV6-2/TRBV6-3	NA	NA	TRBJ1-1	CASSTPWGAEAFF	TGTGCCAGCAGTACGCCCTGGGGAGCTGAAGCTTTCTTT
TRBV9	TRBD1	NA	TRBJ2-7	CASSVGGTGVTYEQYF	TGCGCCAGCAGCGTAGGAGGGACAGGGGTGACCTACGAGCAGTACTTC
TRBV5-6	TRBD1	NA	TRBJ1-5	CASSSRTGMSRQPQHF	TGTGCCAGCAGCTCACGGACAGGGATGTCCAGACAGCCCCAGCATTTT
TRBV6-6	TRBD1	NA	TRBJ1-4	CASRRQGKGGGEKLFF	TGTGCCAGCAGACGACAGGGGAAAGGGGGTGGCGAAAAACTGTTTTTT
TRBV11-2	NA	once	TRBJ2-2	CASSLVTGASTGELFF	TGTGCCAGCAGCTTAGTCACGGGAGCTAGCACCGGGGAGCTGTTTTTT
TRBV28	NA	NA	TRBJ1-1	CASRQGGGNTEAFF	TGTGCCAGCAGACAGGGAGGGGGGAACACTGAAGCTTTCTTT
TRBV18	TRBD1	NA	TRBJ2-2	CASSLDRVTGELFF	TGTGCCAGCTCACTAGACAGGGTCACCGGGGAGCTGTTTTTT
TRBV6-2/TRBV6-3	NA	NA	TRBJ2-5	CASSEQGQETQYF	TGTGCCAGCAGCGAACAGGGTCAAGAGACCCAGTACTTC
TRBV4-3	TRBD2	NA	TRBJ2-3	CASTLGLGGTDTQYF	TGCGCCAGCACTTTAGGACTAGGGGGCACAGATACGCAGTATTTT